Shown below are 11 T cell receptor beta chains from a single sample sequenced in a study of blood T cell repertoires in COVID-19. Assay: immunoSEQ multiplex PCR; the TCRdb copy retains only in-frame clones and omits some. This table holds 140,000 to 150,000 clones, 84% found once. Sequences were obtained from peripheral blood. These receptors came from a human donor in a cohort sampled during active COVID-19.

This CDR3 is CASSERGAGADEQYV. The DNA of the CDR3 is TGTGCCAGCAGTGAAAGGGGAGCGGGAGCCGACGAGCAGTACGTC. The chain has TRBV6-1 and TRBJ2-7, with TRBD2 matching 8 bases. This CDR3 has 15 amino acids. Germline lookup yields CDR1 MNHNS and CDR2 SASEGT. With V trimmed by 2 bases and J by 5 bases, 8 bases remained unmatched.

This chain uses TRBV7-2 with TRBJ2-7; 11 nucleotides align to TRBD2. Germline CDR1 reads SGHTA; CDR2 reads FQGNSA. V was clipped by 1 base and J by 4 bases; unmatched bases: 3. This CDR3 contains 15 residues. CDR3: CASSLVSSGGYEQYF. The CDR3 nucleotides are TGTGCCAGCAGCTTAGTTTCTAGCGGGGGGTACGAGCAGTACTTC.

Concerning this clone: The same CDR3 also results from other DNA sequences found in this sample. This chain connects TRBV2 to TRBJ2-3, with TRBD2 matching over 14 bases. The CDR3 runs to 16 residues. J gave up 4 bases and V 5 bases, and 5 bases lay outside the gene matches. Germline lookup yields CDR1 SNHLY and CDR2 FYNNEI. CDR3 bases: TGTGCCAGCAGTCCAGGGACTAGCGGGGGTGCAGATACGCAGTATTTT. Its translation: CASSPGTSGGADTQYF.

V is TRBV10-3 and J is TRBJ2-5; TRBD1 agrees at 9 bases. With V trimmed by 6 bases and J by 3 bases, 5 bases remained unmatched. CDR1 is ENHRY, CDR2 SYGVKD, per germline. The CDR3 loop spans 14 amino acids. The CDR3 spells CAIRPDRGEETQYF. Here the CDR3 DNA reads TGTGCCATCAGGCCGGACAGGGGAGAAGAGACCCAGTACTTC.

This chain uses TRBV2 with TRBJ1-1; weak D call: TRBD1 (5 bases). Germline CDR1 is SNHLY and CDR2 is FYNNEI. The V end lost 5 bases, the J end lost 2 bases, and 12 bases lay between the germline ends. This CDR3 spans 14 amino acids. The CDR3 DNA is TGTGCCAGCAGTACCGGAAGGGGCAACACTGAAGCTTTCTTT. It codes for CASSTGRGNTEAFF.

The chain has TRBV28 and TRBJ2-5, with 8 bases that match TRBD1. Losses at the gene ends were 7 bases for V and 5 bases for J; bases not matched to a gene: 3. The CDR3 is 12 residues long. Germline V gives CDR1 MDHEN, CDR2 SYDVKM. The CDR3 nucleotides are TGTGCCAGCACGACAGGGGTCGAGACCCAGTACTTC. This encodes CASTTGVETQYF. Looking up the rest from reference TRBV28 and TRBJ2-5 gives the full variable domain: DVKVTQSSRYLVKRTGEKVFLECVQDMDHENMFWYRQDPGLGLRLIYFSYDVKMKEKGDIPEGYSVSREKKERFSLILESASTNQTSMYLCASTTGVETQYFGPGTRLLVL.

Comments on this clone: Other DNA sequences of this sample code for an identical CDR3. The rearrangement joins TRBV12-3 or TRBV12-4 to TRBJ1-5, with TRBD1 as a possible D gene (6 bases). The germline V and J ends were trimmed by 7 bases and 7 bases, with 11 bases remaining between them. This CDR3 is built from 12 residues. The CDR3: CASTGGGQPQHF. CDR3 DNA sequence: TGTGCCAGCACGGGAGGGGGGCAGCCCCAGCATTTT.

The genes are TRBV6-5 and TRBJ2-3; 7 bases fit TRBD1. The CDR3 is 14 amino acids. Trimming cost V 8 bases and J 0 bases; bases outside gene matches: 5. Germline CDR1 reads MNHEY; CDR2 reads SVGAGI. CDR3 region: CASHRDRSTDTQYF. The CDR3 coding sequence is TGTGCCAGCCACCGGGACAGAAGCACAGATACGCAGTATTTT.

The gene calls are TRBV3-1 (or the pseudogene TRBV3-2) and TRBJ2-1; 11 nucleotides match TRBD2. This CDR3 is 15 amino acids long. Germline V CDR1 and CDR2: LGHDT, YNNKEL (reference sequence). V trimming: 5 bases; J trimming: 7 bases; junction bases outside the gene matches: 7. CDR3 amino acids: CASSFPGLAENEQFF. CDR3 nucleotide sequence: TGTGCCAGCAGCTTCCCGGGACTAGCGGAAAATGAGCAGTTCTTC.

V usage is TRBV6-5 and J usage is TRBJ2-1; D gene uncertain. CDR1 is MNHEY and CDR2 is SVGAGI in the germline V gene. V was trimmed by 6 bases and J by 6 bases, leaving 15 bases between them. This CDR3 is built from 14 residues. Written as DNA, the CDR3 is TGTGCCAGCAGAACCCCGTCTGCTAGCAATGAGCAGTTCTTC. This translates into CASRTPSASNEQFF.

The chain carries TRBV2 and TRBJ2-6; tentatively, D is TRBD1 (7 bases). V was shortened by 10 bases and J by 0 bases, with 16 bases between the two germline ends. There are 16 residues in the CDR3. Germline values: CDR1 SNHLY, CDR2 FYNNEI. The CDR3 protein is CATGGTEYSGANVLTF. The CDR3 DNA reads as TGTGCCACAGGGGGGACAGAGTACTCTGGGGCCAACGTCCTGACTTTC.